This entry features one TCR beta chain sequence. This clonotype was seen repeatedly, ten times or more. The specificity of this receptor is unknown. No much larger clonotype is one base removed from it; base qualities were not supplied. These data come from a study of neurological immune-mediated disorders (dated by TCRdb to about 2019). About the study as a whole: Among the 34 multiple sclerosis patients, relapsing-remitting MS accounted for some 30 and secondary progressive MS accounted for 3. The cohort was made up of approximately 71 subjects, consisting of 15 or so HAM/TSP patients, about 34 multiple sclerosis patients and 20 healthy controls. Using UMI-based sequencing, the study compared peripheral blood TCR-beta repertoires from patients with HTLV-I-associated myelopathy (HAM/TSP), patients with multiple sclerosis, and healthy controls. The 90 to 110 TCR-beta libraries included longitudinal samples, technical triplicates and paired sorted CD4+ and CD8+ T-cell subsets alongside PBMC samples.

The CDR3 numbers 14 residues from cysteine through phenylalanine. The only DNA kept is the CDR3, 42 bases in frame from the first base. Relative to germline, V is missing 5 bases and J is missing 6 bases, with 4 bases of the junction outside any gene match. Sequences MRHNA (CDR1) and SNTAGT (CDR2) are obtained from the germline V gene. For unsorted PBMC libraries, 2 million PBMCs were used after storage in RNAlater at -80 degrees C until RNA extraction. The multiple sclerosis patients were enrolled in a US clinical protocol that evaluated disease progression with magnetic resonance imaging. Peripheral blood was subjected to Ficoll-Hypaque density gradient centrifugation to isolate PBMCs, which were then cryopreserved in liquid nitrogen. To synthesize cDNA, template-switch 5'RACE was performed with a primer carrying a 10-nucleotide random unique molecular identifier so that each TCR transcript was tagged. Every sequencing run yielded over 180 million TCR-beta sequences covering 15-18 subjects. The RNeasy kit was used for extraction of total RNA. The KAPA Real-time Library Amplification kit was used to amplify TCR-beta VDJ regions with primers for the TCR constant region and the 5'RACE anchor. A first PCR added sample indexes and Illumina adaptors, after which a second PCR increased the library yield. The roughly 650 bp TCR product was size-selected on a 2% E-gel SizeSelection system after Ampure bead purification. Before pooling, library quality was assessed on a Bioanalyzer, concentration was determined with Qubit, and library quantification was performed with the Kapa Library Quantification kit. An Illumina HiSeq 2500 was used to sequence the libraries paired-end at 2 x 150 bp. To increase sequence diversity, roughly 24-30% phiX was spiked into each library pool. Processing in the source paper ran as follows. The quality-filtered reads were processed with the UMI-based MiGEC pipeline, whose error correction step removed more than 85% of the raw TCR sequences. IMGT germline references were used for aligning VDJ genes, and each clonotype was defined as a unique CDR3 amino acid sequence together with its V-J genes. Clonal expansion, Shannon diversity and CDR3 relatedness (CalcPairwiseDistances, ClusterSamples) were evaluated with VDJtools, and phylogenetic trees were built with CLCbio workbench. Clones with at least 8 unique UMIs were defined as expanded, with this threshold being based on coefficient-of-variation modelling across technical triplicates. Through fastp at Q25 and MiXCR, TCRdb rebuilt clones from the public reads, retaining in-frame beta chains. Rows are combined by CDR3 protein, so each entry shows the most common genes and DNA. The V and J calls follow TCRdb's processing rather than the paper's. Recorded for this sample are over 65,000 distinct CDR3 sequences; approximately 2.4% of them occurred a single time. Jointly, the top ten make up roughly 1.1% of the sample.

General conclusions and limits of the study: TCR clonal expansion was highest in HAM/TSP patients and lowest in MS patients, with MS patients falling below even healthy controls. Repertoires from 18 of 34 MS patients were grouped by phylogenetic analysis into a cluster of related CDR3 sequences, suggesting a possible repertoire-level signature. No clinical or MRI features were associated with the MS cluster, and the authors said that larger cohorts are needed. No identical CDR3 amino acid sequences were found to be shared among expanded clones across subjects, suggesting that TCR-beta repertoires were private in all groups.

The V and J segments used are TRBV6-4 and TRBJ2-1, with 10 bases aligning to TRBD2. Sequenced sample: PBMCs. This receptor was obtained from a woman aged 25 to 39 with multiple sclerosis. The CDR3 protein sequence reads: CASSTSGGGNEQFF. The DNA reads as follows: TGTGCCAGCAGTACCAGCGGGGGGGGCAATGAGCAGTTCTTC.